This section outlines one TCR beta chain sequence together with its context. Its target is not known. Profiling relied on immunoSEQ multiplex PCR, and the TCRdb table lists in-frame clones only, not all of them. The top ten clones hold around 1.4% of a sample with approximately 75,000 clones, 85% to 90% of them seen once. Germline V gene lookup returns CDR1 LNHDA and CDR2 SQIVND (reference sequence). V was clipped by 3 bases and J by 7 bases, with 12 bases between them. The CDR3 runs 13 residues. This sample is drawn from a study of T cell responses to AZD1222 COVID-19 vaccine. The study, taken as a whole, reports: Spike-specific TCR breadth and depth grew following two AZD1222 doses. Only a handful of people who got AZD1222 tested seropositive at baseline.

The chain employs TRBV19 and TRBJ1-2; D is ambiguous. The sequence came from an adult who received the AZD1222 COVID-19 vaccine. The sequenced sample was peripheral blood, obtained 28 days after the second AZD1222 dose. CDR3 nucleotides: TGTGCCAGTAGTATCCCACCCCGGGGTGGCTACACCTTC. Protein product: CASSIPPRGGYTF.